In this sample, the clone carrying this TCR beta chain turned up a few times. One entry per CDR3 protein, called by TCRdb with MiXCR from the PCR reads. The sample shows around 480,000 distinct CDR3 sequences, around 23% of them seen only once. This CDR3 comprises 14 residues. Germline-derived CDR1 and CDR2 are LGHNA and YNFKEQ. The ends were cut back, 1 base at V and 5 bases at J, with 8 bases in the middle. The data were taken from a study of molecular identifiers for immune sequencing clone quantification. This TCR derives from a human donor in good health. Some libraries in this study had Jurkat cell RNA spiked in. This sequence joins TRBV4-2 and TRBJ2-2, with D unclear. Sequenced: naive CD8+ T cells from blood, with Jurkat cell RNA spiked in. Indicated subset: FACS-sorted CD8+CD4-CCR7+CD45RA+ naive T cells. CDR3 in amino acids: CASSQGLLTGELFF. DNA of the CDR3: TGTGCCAGCAGCCAAGGGTTACTTACCGGGGAGCTGTTTTTT.